This T cell receptor beta chain comes out of a study of radiotherapy plus CTLA-4 blockade in lung cancer. Across the study: Overall, less than 20% of patients showed an objective response, while about 31% attained disease control. Study observations and caveats: Early clone dynamics of blood T cells, plus interferon-beta, reportedly predicted response best. Peripheral blood showed expansion of tumor-derived TCR clones after radiotherapy and ipilimumab.

Profiling relied on immunoSEQ multiplex PCR, and the TCRdb table lists in-frame clones only, not all of them. Of 30,000 to 35,000 clones in the sample, 70% to 80% are singletons; the top ten hold around 7.5%. Details on this clone: Antigen unknown.

Germline CDR1 and CDR2: WSHSY and SAAADI. The CDR3 extends over 14 amino acids. V was cut by 1 base and J by 6 bases, with 11 bases left in between. The chain combines TRBV10-2 with TRBJ2-3; tentatively, D is TRBD2 (5 bases). Sequences were derived from peripheral blood, sampled from a patient treated with radiotherapy plus ipilimumab. The clonotype comes from a human donor with non-small cell lung cancer who had stable disease on radiotherapy plus ipilimumab. CDR3 protein: CASSEFQVADTQYF. CDR3 sequence (DNA): TGCGCCAGCAGTGAGTTTCAGGTAGCGGATACGCAGTATTTT.